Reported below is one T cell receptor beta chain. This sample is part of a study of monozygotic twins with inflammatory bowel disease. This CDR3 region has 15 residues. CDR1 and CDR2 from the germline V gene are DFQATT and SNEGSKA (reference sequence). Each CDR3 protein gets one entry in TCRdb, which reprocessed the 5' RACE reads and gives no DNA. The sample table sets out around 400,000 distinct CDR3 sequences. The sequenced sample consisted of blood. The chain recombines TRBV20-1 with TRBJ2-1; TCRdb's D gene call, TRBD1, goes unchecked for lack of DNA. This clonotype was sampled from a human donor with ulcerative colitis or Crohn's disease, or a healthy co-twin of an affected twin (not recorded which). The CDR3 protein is CSAKQQGNSYNEQFF.